The next 20 T cell receptor beta chains were all read from a single sample in a study of CD8+CD57+ T cells in acquired aplastic anemia. Patients who underwent sequencing had shown CD8+CD57+ cell expansion by flow cytometry. Profiling that covered TCR beta VDJ and CDR3 relied on genomic DNA as its template. TCRdb re-derived calls from the reads in MiXCR, one entry per CDR3 protein. Of some 170,000 distinct CDR3 sequences listed, over 55% are singletons. Sequenced: sorted CD4+, CD8+, or CD8+CD57+ T cells (not recorded which) from PBMCs. The receptors stem from a human donor with aplastic anemia.

V usage is TRBV19 and J usage is TRBJ2-7; D is perhaps TRBD2 (6 bases). In germline, CDR1 is LNHDA, CDR2 SQIVND (reference sequence). This CDR3 region has 10 residues. The CDR3 reads CAPNGREQYF. The CDR3 bases are TGTGCTCCCAATGGGAGGGAGCAGTACTTC.

The chain recombines TRBV7-3 with TRBJ2-7, with TRBD2 identical over 9 bases. Losses at the gene ends were 4 bases for V and 6 bases for J; bases not matched to a gene: 7. The CDR3 consists of 14 residues. CDR1 and CDR2 (germline): SGHTA, FQGTGA. The CDR3 region is CASSSLAGEGEQYF. CDR3 nucleotides: TGTGCCAGCAGCTCATTAGCGGGAGAGGGCGAGCAGTACTTC.

The rearrangement joins TRBV20-1 to TRBJ2-2; weak D call: TRBD2 (5 bases). CDR1 and CDR2 from the germline V gene are DFQATT and SNEGSKA (reference sequence). CDR3 length: 11 residues. V was shortened by 6 bases and J by 8 bases, with 10 bases between the two germline ends. The CDR3 nucleotides read TGCAGTGCACCGAGGGAGGGGGAGCTGTTTTTT. It yields the protein CSAPREGELFF.

The gene calls are TRBV20-1 and TRBJ2-5; D tentatively reads TRBD1 or TRBD2 (7 bases each). Germline V CDR1 and CDR2: DFQATT, SNEGSKA (reference sequence). V lost 3 bases and J 5 bases, leaving 19 bases between the germline ends. The CDR3 loop spans 15 amino acids. This CDR3 is CSASPLQGRGETQYF. The CDR3 DNA is TGCAGTGCTAGTCCCTTACAGGGGAGGGGGGAGACCCAGTACTTC.

The chain uses TRBV5-6 and TRBJ2-1; D gene ambiguous. The CDR3 spans 14 residues. In germline, CDR1 is SGHDT, CDR2 YYEEEE. The V end was cut by 2 bases, the J end by 7 bases, with 13 bases between. The CDR3 here is CASSLGPSINEQFF. CDR3 DNA: TGTGCCAGCAGCTTAGGGCCATCCATAAATGAGCAGTTCTTC. Full variable domain (outside the CDR3, taken from reference TRBV5-6 and TRBJ2-1): DAGVTQSPTHLIKTRGQQVTLRCSPKSGHDTVSWYQQALGQGPQFIFQYYEEEERQRGNFPDRFSGHQFPNYSSELNVNALLLGDSALYLCASSLGPSINEQFFGPGTRLTVL.

The chain recombines TRBV10-2 with TRBJ1-2; a weak D match, TRBD1 (5 bases). V was trimmed by 5 bases and J by 8 bases, leaving 15 bases between them. This CDR3 is 13 amino acids long. Germline V gene data show CDR1 as WSHSY and CDR2 as SAAADI. CDR3 in DNA: TGCGCCAGCAGTCCATCAGGGTATGGAGGCTACACCTTC. Protein: CASSPSGYGGYTF.

This sequence joins TRBV24-1 and TRBJ1-2; a weak D match, TRBD1 (5 bases). The CDR3 covers 13 residues. Looked up from germline, CDR1 is KGHDR and CDR2 is SFDVKD. Trimming took off 4 bases at V and 6 bases at J, with 11 bases between the two ends. This CDR3 is CATSERGIDGYTF. The CDR3 bases are TGTGCCACCAGTGAGAGGGGAATTGATGGCTACACCTTC.

This clonotype was recorded a few times. The V gene is TRBV25-1, the J gene TRBJ2-7; D is uncertain. Trimming cost V 6 bases and J 2 bases, with 11 bases left between them. Germline-derived CDR1 and CDR2 are MGHDK and SYGVNS. The CDR3 is 13 amino acids. The chain's CDR3 is CASSLADTYEQYF. CDR3 nucleotides: TGTGCCAGCAGCTTAGCCGATACCTACGAGCAGTACTTC.

The V gene is TRBV10-1, the J gene TRBJ1-3; D is undetermined. This CDR3 has 14 residues. In germline, CDR1 is WNHNN, CDR2 SYGVQD (reference sequence). The V end was cut by 7 bases, the J end by 0 bases, with 10 bases between. The CDR3, as DNA: TGCGCCAGCATCCAGACGGACTCTGGAAACACCATATATTTT. Amino acid sequence: CASIQTDSGNTIYF.

The chain couples TRBV15 to TRBJ2-7; 9 bases agree with TRBD1. The CDR3 covers 15 residues. Germline V gives CDR1 LNHNV, CDR2 YYDKDF (reference sequence). The V and J ends lost 3 bases and 5 bases, in that order; junction bases with no gene match: 8. Written as DNA, the CDR3 is TGTGCCACCAGCAGCTTGAGGGGACAGGGAAACGAGCAGTACTTC. Amino acid sequence: CATSSLRGQGNEQYF.

The chain recombines TRBV24-1 with TRBJ2-1, with 9 bases identical to TRBD1. This CDR3 has 17 amino acids. V trimming: 2 bases; J trimming: 5 bases; junction bases outside the gene matches: 9. Looked up from germline, CDR1 is KGHDR and CDR2 is SFDVKD. Here the CDR3 DNA reads TGTGCCACCAGTGATTCCGAGGGACAGGGCGTTGACAATGAGCAGTTCTTC. Translating it yields CATSDSEGQGVDNEQFF.

The V and J genes are TRBV5-1 and TRBJ1-2; no clear D gene. Between the trimmed V and J ends, which lost 4 bases and 8 bases, there was a span of 18 bases. Germline V lookup: CDR1 SGHRS, CDR2 YFSETQ. The CDR3 has 14 residues. Written as DNA, the CDR3 is TGCGCCAGCAGCGCTGGAGGCGAATACGGGGGCTACACCTTC. Amino acid sequence: CASSAGGEYGGYTF.

There are a few counts of this clonotype. The chain carries TRBV7-9 and TRBJ1-1; D is undetermined. Trimming shortened V by 1 base and J by 5 bases, and 8 bases separated the two germline ends. The germline V gene encodes CDR1 SEHNR and CDR2 FQNEAQ (reference sequence). There are 13 residues in the CDR3. CDR3 nucleotides: TGTGCCAGCAGCTTAGAAAAAGGGACTGAAGCTTTCTTT. It specifies CASSLEKGTEAFF.

The chain recombines TRBV29-1 with TRBJ2-7, with D perhaps TRBD2 (7 bases). The CDR3 is 14 amino acids. V dropped 3 bases and J dropped 5 bases, with 17 bases sitting between them. The germline gives CDR1 SQVTM, CDR2 ANQGSEA. CDR3 in amino acids: CSVDGEGVSNEQYF. The CDR3 DNA follows: TGCAGCGTTGATGGGGAGGGGGTGTCGAACGAGCAGTACTTC.

This chain connects TRBV7-3 to TRBJ1-2, with D perhaps matching TRBD1 (6 bases). Germline loops: CDR1 SGHTA, CDR2 FQGTGA. Trimming removed 6 bases at V and 4 bases at J, with 12 bases between. The length of the CDR3 is 13 residues. CDR3 nucleotides: TGTGCCAGCAGTCCAGGACAGTCCTATGGCTACACCTTC. Its translation: CASSPGQSYGYTF. The variable domain in full, completed from reference TRBV7-3 and TRBJ1-2, reads GAGVSQTPSNKVTEKGKYVELRCDPISGHTALYWYRQSLGQGPEFLIYFQGTGAADDSGLPNDRFFAVRPEGSVSTLKIQRTERGDSAVYLCASSPGQSYGYTFGSGTRLTVV.

The chain is built from TRBV19 and TRBJ2-1; weak D call: TRBD1 (5 bases). V dropped 1 base and J dropped 10 bases, with 8 bases sitting between them. CDR3 length: 12 residues. In germline, CDR1 is LNHDA, CDR2 SQIVND (reference sequence). CDR3 loop: CASSIAGLEQFF. In DNA, the CDR3 is TGTGCCAGTAGTATAGCAGGGCTCGAGCAGTTCTTC.

The rearrangement links TRBV7-9 to TRBJ2-5, with D uncertain. The CDR3 extends over 15 amino acids. Germline CDR1 is SEHNR and CDR2 is FQNEAQ (reference sequence). V lost 5 bases and J 5 bases, leaving 18 bases between the germline ends. The CDR3 reads CASSPAVSHPETQYF. The DNA for the CDR3 is TGTGCCAGCAGCCCGGCAGTCTCTCACCCCGAGACCCAGTACTTC.

This clonotype was seen only once. The chain recombines TRBV29-1 with TRBJ1-2, with 7 bases that match TRBD1. Germline V lookup: CDR1 SQVTM, CDR2 ANQGSEA. J was trimmed by 4 bases and V by 3 bases; bases with no gene match: 5. The CDR3 runs to 13 residues. The CDR3 protein is CSVETGFPYGYTF. CDR3 nucleotide sequence: TGCAGCGTTGAGACAGGGTTTCCCTATGGCTACACCTTC.

V is TRBV7-9 and J is TRBJ1-2; no clear D. Between the trimmed V and J ends, which lost 3 bases and 0 bases, there was a span of 8 bases. Germline V lookup: CDR1 SEHNR, CDR2 FQNEAQ (reference sequence). CDR3 size: 14 residues. CDR3: CASSFGITNYGYTF. As DNA, the CDR3 is TGTGCCAGCAGCTTCGGGATAACTAACTATGGCTACACCTTC.

J is TRBJ1-5 and V is TRBV20-1; TRBD1 aligns across 7 bases. The V segment lost 6 bases and the J segment 3 bases; nucleotides outside the gene matches: 8. The CDR3 length is 14 residues. CDR1 is DFQATT, CDR2 SNEGSKA, per germline (reference sequence). CDR3 DNA sequence: TGCAGTGCCAAGGACAGGTTTGCCAATCAGCCCCAGCATTTT. It translates to CSAKDRFANQPQHF.